Ten or more counts support the clone carrying this TCR beta chain. TCRdb recomputed calls from the RT-PCR reads with MiXCR, one row per CDR3 protein. The table lists more than 200,000 distinct CDR3 sequences, less than 15% of them singletons. This entry is derived from a study of response to subunit inactivated influenza vaccine. Trimming shortened V by 2 bases and J by 5 bases, and 14 bases separated the two germline ends. Germline V gene lookup returns CDR1 SGHRS and CDR2 YFSETQ. The CDR3 loop spans 14 amino acids. Sequencing was performed on non-naive T cells sorted from PBMCs, taken around two weeks before vaccination. The rearrangement joins TRBV5-1 to TRBJ2-7; D may be TRBD2 (5 bases). The receptor's source is a man aged 45-65 years who received an inactivated influenza vaccine. This chain's CDR3 is CASSFSGFKDEQYF. CDR3 nucleotides: TGCGCCAGCAGCTTCTCGGGGTTCAAGGACGAGCAGTACTTC. Full variable domain (rest looked up from reference TRBV5-1 and TRBJ2-7): KAGVTQTPRYLIKTRGQQVTLSCSPISGHRSVSWYQQTPGQGLQFLFEYFSETQRNKGNFPGRFSGRQFSNSRSEMNVSTLELGDSALYLCASSFSGFKDEQYFGPGTRLTVT.